This T cell receptor (beta chain) was identified in a study of T cell changes during pregnancy in multiple sclerosis. The germline CDR1 and CDR2 sequences are SGDLS and YYNGEE. Trimming left V 0 bases short and J 3 bases short, with 10 bases between. The CDR3 length is 15 residues. Sequencing was performed with immunoSEQ multiplex PCR; in TCRdb, only in-frame clones are kept and a portion is missing. The sample lists about 22,000 clones, approximately 91% occurring once. This clone was observed a single time. The sequences come from CD4+ T cells from peripheral blood mononuclear cells, collected after pregnancy. This chain links TRBV9 with TRBJ2-1; a weak D match, TRBD1 (6 bases). The receptor comes from a female donor in good health, enrolled as a control in a pregnancy study. The CDR3 bases are TGTGCCAGCAGCGTAGCAACAGGGCACTACAATGAGCAGTTCTTC. Translated, it gives CASSVATGHYNEQFF.